This passage covers 30 T cell receptor beta chains from one sample sequenced in a study of cytomegalovirus exposure and HLA in healthy donors. Vbeta (60) and Jbeta (13) primers were used in the PCR. This table comes from immunoSEQ multiplex PCR, and its TCRdb copy is limited to in-frame clones, with some not included. Here the sample spans 100,000 or so clones, 75% being singletons. The sequenced sample consisted of PBMCs. These TCRs come from a man over 45 in good health and CMV-seronegative.

The CDR3 sequence: CASSSSGGTEAFF. Here the CDR3 DNA reads TGTGCCAGCAGTAGTTCAGGCGGGACTGAAGCTTTCTTT. The V call is TRBV6-1, the J call TRBJ1-1; D ambiguous. Germline values: CDR1 MNHNS, CDR2 SASEGT. Trimming pared 5 bases from V and 5 bases from J, leaving 12 bases between. The CDR3 is 13 amino acids.

This clone was recorded a few times. V usage is TRBV15 and J usage is TRBJ2-5; TRBD2 matches at 8 bases. Germline assignment: CDR1 LNHNV and CDR2 YYDKDF (reference sequence). This CDR3 region has 14 residues. With V trimmed by 5 bases and J by 7 bases, 9 bases remained unmatched. CDR3 amino acids: CATSRSGSSGTQYF. CDR3 nucleotides: TGTGCCACCAGCCGGAGCGGGAGTAGCGGGACCCAGTACTTC.

V usage is TRBV7-3 and J usage is TRBJ2-6; 7 bases are a match to TRBD2. The length of the CDR3 is 18 residues. V lost 5 bases to trimming and J lost 0 bases; unmatched junction nucleotides: 10. Germline V lookup: CDR1 SGHTA, CDR2 FQGTGA. The CDR3 is CASSATSSGYSGANVLTF. The CDR3 DNA reads TGTGCCAGCAGCGCGACCTCTAGCGGTTACTCTGGGGCCAACGTCCTGACTTTC.

Only a few counts were recorded for this clone. The CDR3 loop reads CASSPLFSGANVLTF. The CDR3 nucleotides read TGTGCCAGCAGCCCTTTATTTTCTGGGGCCAACGTCCTGACTTTC. This chain uses TRBV28 with TRBJ2-6; D gene unclear. V lost 6 bases and J 1 base, leaving 10 bases between the germline ends. Germline values: CDR1 MDHEN, CDR2 SYDVKM. The CDR3 totals 15 residues.

J is TRBJ2-5 and V is TRBV28, with a weak D call TRBD1 (5 bases). V was trimmed by 1 base and J by 3 bases, leaving 6 bases between them. CDR1 MDHEN and CDR2 SYDVKM come from the germline V gene. The CDR3 has 13 amino acids. CDR3 in amino acids: CASSLSREETQYF. CDR3 in DNA: TGTGCCAGCAGTTTATCCAGGGAAGAGACCCAGTACTTC.

The V gene is TRBV15, the J gene TRBJ1-2; no reliable D call. CDR3 size: 13 residues. The ends were cut back, 5 bases at V and 7 bases at J, with 14 bases in the middle. The germline V gene encodes CDR1 LNHNV and CDR2 YYDKDF (reference sequence). The CDR3 DNA sequence: TGTGCCACCAGCTGGAGGCGGGAGAGTGGCTACACCTTC. Residues: CATSWRRESGYTF.

The chain has TRBV18 and TRBJ1-1; 9 bases align to TRBD1. J was trimmed by 0 bases and V by 4 bases; bases with no gene match: 6. The CDR3 is 16 amino acids. Germline V lookup: CDR1 KGHSH, CDR2 LQKENI. This CDR3 reads CASSLGTGLMNTEAFF. The CDR3 coding sequence is TGTGCCAGCTCACTTGGGACAGGGTTAATGAACACTGAAGCTTTCTTT. Looking up the rest from reference TRBV18 and TRBJ1-1 gives the full variable domain: NAGVMQNPRHLVRRRGQEARLRCSPMKGHSHVYWYRQLPEEGLKFMVYLQKENIIDESGMPKERFSAEFPKEGPSILRIQQVVRGDSAAYFCASSLGTGLMNTEAFFGQGTRLTVV.

In this sample, this clone turned up a few times. The gene calls are TRBV11-2 and TRBJ2-3, with a tentative D call TRBD2 (6 bases). The V end lost 1 base, the J end lost 2 bases, and 10 bases lay between the germline ends. Germline-derived CDR1 and CDR2 are SGHAT and FQNNGV. The CDR3 has 15 residues. The CDR3 protein is CASSLGRGFTDTQYF. CDR3 sequence (DNA): TGTGCCAGCAGCTTAGGGAGGGGCTTCACAGATACGCAGTATTTT.

The chain carries TRBV30 and TRBJ1-1; weak D call: TRBD1 (6 bases). The CDR3 consists of 13 residues. Trimming cost V 7 bases and J 0 bases, with 12 bases left between them. The germline V gene has CDR1 GTSNPN and CDR2 SVGIG (reference sequence). Written as DNA, the CDR3 is TGTGCCTCCGGACAGCAGATGAACACTGAAGCTTTCTTT. Encoded protein: CASGQQMNTEAFF.

V and J are TRBV7-9 and TRBJ2-7; D gene uncertain. V was pared by 1 base and J by 5 bases, with 6 bases between. There are 12 residues in the CDR3. Germline CDR1 reads SEHNR; CDR2 reads FQNEAQ (reference sequence). The chain's CDR3 is CASSLDVNEQYF. In DNA form, the CDR3 reads TGTGCCAGCAGCTTAGATGTCAACGAGCAGTACTTC.

The chain carries TRBV5-8 and TRBJ1-4; a weak D match, TRBD1 (6 bases). V was shortened by 2 bases and J by 7 bases, with 12 bases between the two germline ends. The V gene's germline CDR1 is SGHTS and CDR2 YDEGEE. The CDR3 runs to 14 residues. In DNA form, the CDR3 reads TGTGCCAGCAGCTTAGGGAGGGGGATTGAAAAACTGTTTTTT. Translated, it gives CASSLGRGIEKLFF.

V gene TRBV30 combines with J gene TRBJ2-2, with no clear D. Germline V CDR1 and CDR2: GTSNPN, SVGIG (reference sequence). This CDR3 has 15 amino acids. Trimming cost V 6 bases and J 6 bases, with 20 bases left between them. CDR3 residues: CACPPVSVAAGELFF. The CDR3 DNA sequence: TGTGCCTGTCCCCCCGTGTCGGTCGCGGCCGGGGAGCTGTTTTTT. Full variable domain (missing parts from reference TRBV30 and TRBJ2-2): SQTIHQWPATLVQPVGSPLSLECTVEGTSNPNLYWYRQAAGRGLQLLFYSVGIGQISSEVPQNLSASRPQDRQFILSSKKLLLSDSGFYLCACPPVSVAAGELFFGEGSRLTVL.

The chain links TRBV2 to TRBJ1-5, with D uncertain. Looked up from germline, CDR1 is SNHLY and CDR2 is FYNNEI. V was trimmed by 2 bases and J by 1 base, leaving 3 bases between them. The CDR3 is made up of 13 amino acids. In DNA form, the CDR3 reads TGTGCCAGCAGTGAACGGAGCAATCAGCCCCAGCATTTT. It translates to CASSERSNQPQHF.

A few counts support this clone. The chain couples TRBV7-9 to TRBJ2-3, with 9 bases fitting TRBD2. The CDR3 extends over 16 amino acids. CDR1 is SEHNR, CDR2 FQNEAQ, per germline (reference sequence). The V segment lost 6 bases and the J segment 5 bases; nucleotides outside the gene matches: 12. CDR3 residues: CASSFGGGRAGDTQYF. For the CDR3, the DNA is TGTGCCAGCAGTTTCGGGGGCGGGAGGGCCGGAGATACGCAGTATTTT.

The genes are TRBV19 and TRBJ1-3, with 8 nucleotides matching TRBD1. The V gene's germline CDR1 is LNHDA and CDR2 SQIVND (reference sequence). Losses at the gene ends were 3 bases for V and 0 bases for J; bases not matched to a gene: 1. The CDR3 length is 15 residues. CDR3 sequence: CASSIGTGSGNTIYF. CDR3 DNA: TGTGCCAGTAGTATCGGGACAGGCTCTGGAAACACCATATATTTT.

The rearrangement links TRBV7-8 to TRBJ2-5, with 9 bases that match TRBD2. With the DNA end fitting TRBJ2-7 better, the J assignment may be wrong. Germline CDR1 SGHVS, CDR2 FQNEAQ. The CDR3 is made up of 19 amino acids. Written as DNA, the CDR3 is TGTGCCAGCAGCTTAGCGAAATCTACCCGGACTAGCGAACTCTACGAGCAGTACTTC. Translating gives CASSLAKSTRTSELYEQYF.

This chain connects TRBV19 to TRBJ1-5; D possibly corresponds to TRBD1 (5 bases). Looked up from germline, CDR1 is LNHDA and CDR2 is SQIVND (reference sequence). The CDR3 covers 16 residues. The V and J ends lost 3 bases and 1 base respectively, with 13 bases between them. CDR3 protein: CASSIQQVVSNQPQHF. The DNA for the CDR3 is TGTGCCAGTAGTATTCAACAGGTAGTCAGCAATCAGCCCCAGCATTTT.

The rearrangement links TRBV7-2 to TRBJ2-7; the match to TRBD2 covers 7 bases. J lost 2 bases, V lost 5 bases, and 6 bases had no gene match. The CDR3 totals 14 residues. The germline CDR1 and CDR2 sequences are SGHTA and FQGNSA. DNA for the CDR3: TGTGCCAGCAGCCACTCGGGGGGTGCCTACGAGCAGTACTTC. Translated: CASSHSGGAYEQYF.

This clone appeared a few times. The chain has TRBV28 and TRBJ2-7, with 11 bases aligning to TRBD2. The CDR3 sequence is 14 residues long. The V and J ends lost 1 base and 7 bases, in that order; junction bases with no gene match: 3. Germline V gene lookup returns CDR1 MDHEN and CDR2 SYDVKM. Here the CDR3 DNA reads TGTGCCAGCAGTTTATTAGCGGGGGGGCAAGAGCAGTACTTC. This sequence encodes CASSLLAGGQEQYF.

The chain recombines TRBV21-1 with TRBJ2-1; the D call of TRBD1 is as the table states it, not checked on the DNA. TRBV21-1 is designated a pseudogene. The CDR3 covers 13 residues. The CDR3 reads CASSKALGHSRFF. The CDR3 nucleotides are TGTGCCAGCAGCAAAGCGCTTGGCCACAGTCGGTTCTTC.

The chain has TRBV25-1 and TRBJ2-7; 12 bases agree with TRBD1. The CDR3 sequence is 16 residues long. J lost 3 bases, V lost 6 bases, and 9 bases had no gene match. Germline CDR1 reads MGHDK; CDR2 reads SYGVNS. CDR3 nucleotide sequence: TGTGCCAGCAGACGGACTGGGACAGGGGGCAGCTACGAGCAGTACTTC. It translates to CASRRTGTGGSYEQYF.

The chain recombines TRBV11-2 with TRBJ1-1; 9 positions agree with TRBD1. This CDR3 has 15 amino acids. CDR1 and CDR2 from the germline V gene are SGHAT and FQNNGV. V was pared by 6 bases and J by 3 bases, with 8 bases of the junction left unmatched. CDR3 amino acids: CASRLQGAKDTEAFF. CDR3 DNA sequence: TGTGCCAGCAGATTACAGGGGGCAAAGGACACTGAAGCTTTCTTT.

This clone appeared a single time. The chain has TRBV5-4 and TRBJ2-3; D perhaps matches TRBD1 (5 bases). CDR1 and CDR2 from the germline V gene are SGHNT and YYREEE (reference sequence). V was pared by 1 base and J by 7 bases, with 10 bases between. The CDR3 spans 13 residues. This CDR3 reads CASSLQGGNTQYF. The CDR3 nucleotides are TGTGCCAGCAGCTTGCAGGGCGGCAATACGCAGTATTTT.

This chain uses TRBV2 with TRBJ2-5; 8 nucleotides agree with TRBD2. Looked up from germline, CDR1 is SNHLY and CDR2 is FYNNEI. The CDR3 runs to 14 residues. J lost 9 bases, V lost 11 bases, and 17 bases had no gene match. CDR3 nucleotide sequence: TGTGCCGCAACTTCGGGAGGGCTCCAGAGGTCCCAGTACTTC. Translating it yields CAATSGGLQRSQYF. Filled out from reference TRBV2 and TRBJ2-5, the complete variable domain reads EPEVTQTPSHQVTQMGQEVILRCVPISNHLYFYWYRQILGQKVEFLVSFYNNEISEKSEIFDDQFSVERPDGSNFTLKIRSTKLEDSAMYFCAATSGGLQRSQYFGPGTRLLVL.

V gene TRBV6-6 combines with J gene TRBJ1-3; TRBD1 might be the D (5 bases). The CDR3 has 14 residues. Germline CDR1 reads MNHNY; CDR2 reads SVGAGI (reference sequence). Trimming removed 8 bases at V and 1 base at J, with 12 bases between. The CDR3 reads CASVSGGSGNTIYF. CDR3 DNA: TGTGCCAGCGTCTCGGGGGGGTCTGGAAACACCATATATTTT.

J is TRBJ1-1 and V is TRBV7-2; the D is unclear. The CDR3 covers 12 residues. V lost 2 bases and J lost 5, with 6 bases in between. Per germline, CDR1 SGHTA and CDR2 FQGNSA. The CDR3: CASSLFSTEAFF. In nucleotides, the CDR3 is TGTGCCAGCAGCTTATTTTCAACTGAAGCTTTCTTT.

The chain uses TRBV7-9 and TRBJ2-7, with TRBD1 identical over 7 bases. The CDR3 is 15 amino acids. The V segment lost 1 base and the J segment 2 bases; nucleotides outside the gene matches: 5. Germline V gene sequence: CDR1 SEHNR, CDR2 FQNEAQ (reference sequence). The CDR3 DNA is TGTGCCAGCAGCTTAGAGGGGGACAGTACCTACGAGCAGTACTTC. As protein: CASSLEGDSTYEQYF.

The chain combines TRBV5-4 with TRBJ2-7; TRBD2 aligns across 8 bases. Trimming took 4 bases from V and 3 from J; bases not matched to a gene: 6. Germline V lookup: CDR1 SGHNT, CDR2 YYREEE (reference sequence). This CDR3 spans 14 amino acids. CDR3 amino acids: CASSPGGANYEQYF. The CDR3 DNA is TGTGCCAGCAGCCCGGGGGGGGCCAACTACGAGCAGTACTTC.

V and J are TRBV7-9 and TRBJ2-3; 8 positions match TRBD2. The V gene's germline CDR1 is SEHNR and CDR2 FQNEAQ (reference sequence). The V gene end was trimmed by 6 bases and the J gene end by 4 bases; junction bases not matched to a gene: 6. This CDR3 has 14 residues. In nucleotides, the CDR3 is TGTGCCAGCAGACGAGCGGGAGCCCCAGATACGCAGTATTTT. Translating gives CASRRAGAPDTQYF.

A word on this clone: Germline and junction disagree at one end, which may indicate a read error. The V call is TRBV6-1, the J call TRBJ1-1; 7 bases map to TRBD1. This CDR3 contains 13 residues. Germline assignment: CDR1 MNHNS and CDR2 SASEGT. This CDR3 reads CAGSDRDRGETFF. In DNA form, the CDR3 reads TGTGCCGGCAGTGACCGGGACAGAGGAGAGACTTTCTTT.